The entry below describes one TCR beta chain. The control group consisted of healthy donors matched for age and sex. Random hexamers were used to reverse transcribe roughly 0.45 to 1 ug of RNA. immunoSEQ multiplex PCR amplified TCR beta CDR3 across 54 Vbeta, 13 Jbeta. TCRdb processed the immunoSEQ multiplex PCR reads anew with MiXCR; each CDR3 protein has one entry. Of over 120,000 distinct CDR3 sequences in the sample, approximately 93% were seen once. This sample was included in a study of CD8 T cells in Susac syndrome. The J segment lost 0 bases and the V segment lost 7 bases, leaving 1 base of the junction unmatched. The germline V gene has CDR1 DFQATT and CDR2 SNEGSKA (reference sequence). The CDR3 loop spans 15 amino acids.

The V gene is TRBV20-1, the J gene TRBJ2-6; 12 bases agree with TRBD2. Sequenced sample: CD4+ T cells from PBMCs. This TCR came from a human donor in good health. The CDR3: CSGTSGNSGANVLTF. The CDR3 DNA reads as TGCAGTGGGACTAGCGGGAACTCTGGGGCCAACGTCCTGACTTTC.